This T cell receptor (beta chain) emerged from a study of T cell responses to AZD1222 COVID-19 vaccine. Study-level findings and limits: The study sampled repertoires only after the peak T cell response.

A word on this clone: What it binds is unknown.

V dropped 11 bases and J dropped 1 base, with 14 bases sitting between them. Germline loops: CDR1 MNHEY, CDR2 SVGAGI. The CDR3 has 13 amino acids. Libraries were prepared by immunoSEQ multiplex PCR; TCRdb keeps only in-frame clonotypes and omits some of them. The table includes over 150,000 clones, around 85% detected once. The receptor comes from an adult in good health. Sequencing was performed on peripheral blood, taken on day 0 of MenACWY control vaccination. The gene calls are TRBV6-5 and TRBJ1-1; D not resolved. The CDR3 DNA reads TGTGCCTGTTATGACGGGAGGAACACTGAAGCTTTCTTT. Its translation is CACYDGRNTEAFF.